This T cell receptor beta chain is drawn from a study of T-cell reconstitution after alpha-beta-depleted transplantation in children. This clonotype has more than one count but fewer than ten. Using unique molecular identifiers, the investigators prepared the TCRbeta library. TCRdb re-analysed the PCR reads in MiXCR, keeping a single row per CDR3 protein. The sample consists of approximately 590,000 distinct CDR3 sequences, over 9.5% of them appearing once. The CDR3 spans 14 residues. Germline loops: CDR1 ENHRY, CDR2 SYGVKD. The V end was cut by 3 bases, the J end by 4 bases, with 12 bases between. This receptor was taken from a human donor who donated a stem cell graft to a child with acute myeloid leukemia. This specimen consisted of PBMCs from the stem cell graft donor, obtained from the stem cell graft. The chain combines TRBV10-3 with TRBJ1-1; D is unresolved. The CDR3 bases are TGTGCCATCAGTGAAGTAGGTCTGATCACTGAAGCTTTCTTT. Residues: CAISEVGLITEAFF.